This T cell receptor (beta chain) was identified during a study of blood T cell repertoires in COVID-19. Sequencing was performed with immunoSEQ multiplex PCR; in TCRdb, only in-frame clones are kept and a portion is missing. Counted here are fewer than 90,000 clones, roughly 70% occurring once; the ten biggest clones make up 13% to 15%. This clone occurred a few times. This clonotype was sampled from an elderly woman with acute or convalescent COVID-19. The sequenced sample consisted of peripheral blood.

CDR3: CSASIAANYGYTF. CDR3 nucleotide sequence: TGCAGTGCTAGTATCGCAGCTAACTATGGCTACACCTTC. The J gene is TRBJ1-2, the V gene TRBV20-1; D unresolved. The V end was cut by 3 bases, the J end by 0 bases, with 8 bases between. The CDR3 is 13 amino acids. The germline V gene has CDR1 DFQATT and CDR2 SNEGSKA (reference sequence).